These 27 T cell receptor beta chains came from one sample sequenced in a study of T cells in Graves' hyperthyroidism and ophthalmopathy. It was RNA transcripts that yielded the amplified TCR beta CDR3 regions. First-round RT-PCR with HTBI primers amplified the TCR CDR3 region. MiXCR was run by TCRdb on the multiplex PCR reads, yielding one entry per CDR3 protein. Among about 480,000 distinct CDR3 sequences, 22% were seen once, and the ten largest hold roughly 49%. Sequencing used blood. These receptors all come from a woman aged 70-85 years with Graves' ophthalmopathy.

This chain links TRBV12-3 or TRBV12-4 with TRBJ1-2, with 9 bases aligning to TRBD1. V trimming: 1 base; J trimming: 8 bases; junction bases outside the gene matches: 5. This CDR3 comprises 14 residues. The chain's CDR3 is CASSLGTGVLGYTF. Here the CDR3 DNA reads TGTGCCAGCAGTTTAGGGACAGGGGTTTTGGGCTACACCTTC.

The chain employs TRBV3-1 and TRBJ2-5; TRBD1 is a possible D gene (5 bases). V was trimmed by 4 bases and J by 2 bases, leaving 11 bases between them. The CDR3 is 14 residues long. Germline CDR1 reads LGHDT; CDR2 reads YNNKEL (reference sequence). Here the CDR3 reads CASSLTQGQETQYF. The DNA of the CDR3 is TGTGCCAGCAGCCTGACGCAGGGACAAGAGACCCAGTACTTC.

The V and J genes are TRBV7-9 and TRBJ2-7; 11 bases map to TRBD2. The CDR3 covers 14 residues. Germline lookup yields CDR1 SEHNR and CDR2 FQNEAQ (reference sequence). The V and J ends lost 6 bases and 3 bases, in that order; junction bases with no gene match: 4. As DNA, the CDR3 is TGTGCCAGCAGGCTTACTAGCGGGGGCTACGAGCAGTACTTC. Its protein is CASRLTSGGYEQYF.

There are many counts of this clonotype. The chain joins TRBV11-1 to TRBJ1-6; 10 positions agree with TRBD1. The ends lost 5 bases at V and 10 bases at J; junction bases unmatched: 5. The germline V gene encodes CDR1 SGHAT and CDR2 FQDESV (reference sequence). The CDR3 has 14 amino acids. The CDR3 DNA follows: TGTGCCAGCAGCGTGACAGGGGGCGGATCACCCCTCCACTTT. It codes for CASSVTGGGSPLHF.

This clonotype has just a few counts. This CDR3 is CASTSDQDFTDTQYF. CDR3 nucleotide sequence: TGTGCCAGCACCTCCGACCAGGATTTCACAGATACGCAGTATTTT. The chain uses TRBV12-3 or TRBV12-4 and TRBJ2-3; D remains ambiguous. CDR3 length: 15 amino acids. The V and J ends lost 7 bases and 2 bases respectively, with 16 bases between them.

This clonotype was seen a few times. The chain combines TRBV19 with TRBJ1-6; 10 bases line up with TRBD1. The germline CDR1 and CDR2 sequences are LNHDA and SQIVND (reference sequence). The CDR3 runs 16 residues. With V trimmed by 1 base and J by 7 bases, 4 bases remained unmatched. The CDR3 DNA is TGTGCCAGTAGTATAGTGCCGGGACAGGGGAATTCACCCCTCCACTTT. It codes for CASSIVPGQGNSPLHF.

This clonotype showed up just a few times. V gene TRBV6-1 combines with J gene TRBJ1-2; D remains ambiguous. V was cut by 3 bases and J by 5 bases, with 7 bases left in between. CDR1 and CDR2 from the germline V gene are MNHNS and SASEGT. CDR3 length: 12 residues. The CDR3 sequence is CASSDELYGYTF. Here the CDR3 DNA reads TGTGCCAGCAGTGACGAACTGTATGGCTACACCTTC.

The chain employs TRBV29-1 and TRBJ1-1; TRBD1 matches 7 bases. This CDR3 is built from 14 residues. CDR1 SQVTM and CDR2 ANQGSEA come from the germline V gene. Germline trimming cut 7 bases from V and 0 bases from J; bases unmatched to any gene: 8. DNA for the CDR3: TGCAGCGGCCGCTCGGGACAGATGAACACTGAAGCTTTCTTT. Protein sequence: CSGRSGQMNTEAFF. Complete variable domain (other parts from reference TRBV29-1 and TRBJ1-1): SAVISQKPSRDICQRGTSLTIQCQVDSQVTMMFWYRQQPGQSLTLIATANQGSEATYESGFVIDKFPISRPNLTFSTLTVSNMSPEDSSIYLCSGRSGQMNTEAFFGQGTRLTVV.

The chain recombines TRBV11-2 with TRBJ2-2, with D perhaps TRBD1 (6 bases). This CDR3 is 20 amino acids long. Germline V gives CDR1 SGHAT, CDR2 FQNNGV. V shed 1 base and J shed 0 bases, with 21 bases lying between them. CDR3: CASSLVWGQGRRANTGELFF. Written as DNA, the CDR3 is TGTGCCAGCAGCTTAGTCTGGGGGCAGGGAAGGCGAGCGAACACCGGGGAGCTGTTTTTT. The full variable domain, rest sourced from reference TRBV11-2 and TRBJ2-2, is EAGVAQSPRYKIIEKRQSVAFWCNPISGHATLYWYQQILGQGPKLLIQFQNNGVVDDSQLPKDRFSAERLKGVDSTLKIQPAKLEDSAVYLCASSLVWGQGRRANTGELFFGEGSRLTVL.

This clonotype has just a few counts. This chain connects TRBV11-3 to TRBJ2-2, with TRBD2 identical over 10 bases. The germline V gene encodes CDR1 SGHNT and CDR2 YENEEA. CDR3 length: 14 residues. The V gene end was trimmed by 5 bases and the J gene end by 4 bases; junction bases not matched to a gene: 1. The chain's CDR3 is CASSSGRATGELFF. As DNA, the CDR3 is TGTGCCAGCAGCAGCGGGAGGGCCACCGGGGAGCTGTTTTTT.

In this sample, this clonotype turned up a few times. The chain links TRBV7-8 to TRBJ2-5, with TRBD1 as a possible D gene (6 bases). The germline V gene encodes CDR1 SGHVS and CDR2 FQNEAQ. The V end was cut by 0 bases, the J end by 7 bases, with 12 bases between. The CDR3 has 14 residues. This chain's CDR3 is CASSLAPGEPTQYF. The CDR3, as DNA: TGTGCCAGCAGCTTAGCTCCAGGGGAACCGACCCAGTACTTC. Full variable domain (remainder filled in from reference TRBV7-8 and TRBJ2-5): GAGVSQSPRYKVAKRGQDVALRCDPISGHVSLFWYQQALGQGPEFLTYFQNEAQLDKSGLPSDRFFAERPEGSVSTLKIQRTQQEDSAVYLCASSLAPGEPTQYFGPGTRLLVL.

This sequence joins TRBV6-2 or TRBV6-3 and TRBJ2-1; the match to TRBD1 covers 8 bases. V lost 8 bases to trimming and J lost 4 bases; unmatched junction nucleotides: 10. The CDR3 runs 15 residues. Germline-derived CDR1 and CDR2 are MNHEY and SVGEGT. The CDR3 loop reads CASSSPQGAYNEQFF. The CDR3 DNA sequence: TGTGCCAGCTCATCGCCCCAGGGGGCTTACAATGAGCAGTTCTTC.

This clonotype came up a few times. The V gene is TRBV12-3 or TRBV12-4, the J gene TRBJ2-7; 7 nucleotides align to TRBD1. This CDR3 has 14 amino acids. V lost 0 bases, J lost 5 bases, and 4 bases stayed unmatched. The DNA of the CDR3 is TGTGCCAGCAGTTTAGCGACAGGGTCCAACGAGCAGTACTTC. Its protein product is CASSLATGSNEQYF.

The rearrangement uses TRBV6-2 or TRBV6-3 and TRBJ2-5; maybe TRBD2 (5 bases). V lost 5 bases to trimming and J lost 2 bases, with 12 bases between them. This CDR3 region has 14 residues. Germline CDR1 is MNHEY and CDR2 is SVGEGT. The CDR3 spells CASSPAREQETQYF. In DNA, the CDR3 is TGTGCCAGCAGTCCGGCGAGGGAGCAAGAGACCCAGTACTTC.

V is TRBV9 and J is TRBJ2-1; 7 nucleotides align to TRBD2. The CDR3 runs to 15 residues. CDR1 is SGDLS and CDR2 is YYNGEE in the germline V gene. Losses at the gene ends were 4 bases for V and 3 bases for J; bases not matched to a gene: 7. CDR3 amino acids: CASSITSEYYNEQFF. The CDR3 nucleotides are TGTGCCAGCAGCATCACTAGCGAATACTACAATGAGCAGTTCTTC.

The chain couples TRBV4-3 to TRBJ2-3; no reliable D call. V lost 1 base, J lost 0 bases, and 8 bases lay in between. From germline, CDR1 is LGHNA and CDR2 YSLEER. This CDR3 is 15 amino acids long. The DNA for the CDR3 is TGCGCCAGCAGCCAAGGAAGAGGTAGCACAGATACGCAGTATTTT. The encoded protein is CASSQGRGSTDTQYF.

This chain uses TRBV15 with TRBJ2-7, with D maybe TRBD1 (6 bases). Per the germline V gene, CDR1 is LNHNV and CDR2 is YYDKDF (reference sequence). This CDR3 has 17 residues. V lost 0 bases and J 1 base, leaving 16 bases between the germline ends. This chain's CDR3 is CATSRDRARGYSYEQYF. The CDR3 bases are TGTGCCACCAGCAGAGATCGGGCCAGGGGTTATTCCTACGAGCAGTACTTC.

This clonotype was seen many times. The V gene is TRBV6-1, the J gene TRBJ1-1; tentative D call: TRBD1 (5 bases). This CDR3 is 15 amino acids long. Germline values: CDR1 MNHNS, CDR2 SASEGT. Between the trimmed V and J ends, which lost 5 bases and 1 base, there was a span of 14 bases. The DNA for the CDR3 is TGTGCCAGCAGTTACCTAGGGGCGGCGAACACTGAAGCTTTCTTT. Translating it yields CASSYLGAANTEAFF.

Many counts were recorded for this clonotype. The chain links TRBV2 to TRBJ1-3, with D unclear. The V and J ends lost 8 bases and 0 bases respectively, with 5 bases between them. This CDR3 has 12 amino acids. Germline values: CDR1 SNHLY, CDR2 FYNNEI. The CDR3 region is CASGSSGNTIYF. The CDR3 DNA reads TGTGCCAGCGGGAGCTCTGGAAACACCATATATTTT. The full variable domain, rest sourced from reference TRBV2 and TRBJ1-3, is EPEVTQTPSHQVTQMGQEVILRCVPISNHLYFYWYRQILGQKVEFLVSFYNNEISEKSEIFDDQFSVERPDGSNFTLKIRSTKLEDSAMYFCASGSSGNTIYFGEGSWLTVV.

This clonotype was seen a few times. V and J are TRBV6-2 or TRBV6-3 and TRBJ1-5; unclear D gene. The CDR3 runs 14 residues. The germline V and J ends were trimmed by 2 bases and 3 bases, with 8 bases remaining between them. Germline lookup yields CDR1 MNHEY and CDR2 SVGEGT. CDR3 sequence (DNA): TGTGCCAGCAGTTACGGATCACTCAATCAGCCCCAGCATTTT. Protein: CASSYGSLNQPQHF.

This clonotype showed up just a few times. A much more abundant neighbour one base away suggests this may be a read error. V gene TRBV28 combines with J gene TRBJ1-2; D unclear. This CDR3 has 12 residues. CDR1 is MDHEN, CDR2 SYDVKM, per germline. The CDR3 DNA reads TGTGTCAGCAGTAATACTAACTATGGCTACACCTTC. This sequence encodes CVSSNTNYGYTF.

Here the CDR3 reads CASRFHGLNTEAFF. In DNA form, the CDR3 reads TGTGCCAGCAGATTCCACGGACTGAACACTGAAGCTTTCTTT. The rearrangement joins TRBV6-1 to TRBJ1-1; D is unresolved. Trimming pared 6 bases from V and 0 bases from J, leaving 11 bases between. The CDR3 consists of 14 residues. Germline lookup yields CDR1 MNHNS and CDR2 SASEGT.

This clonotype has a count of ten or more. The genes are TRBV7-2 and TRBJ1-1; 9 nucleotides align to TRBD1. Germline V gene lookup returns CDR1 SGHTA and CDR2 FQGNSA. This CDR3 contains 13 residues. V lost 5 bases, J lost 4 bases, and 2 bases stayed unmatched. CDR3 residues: CASSKTGGTEAFF. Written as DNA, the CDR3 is TGTGCCAGCAGCAAGACAGGGGGCACTGAAGCTTTCTTT. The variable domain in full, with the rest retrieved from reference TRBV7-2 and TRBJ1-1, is GAGVSQSPSNKVTEKGKDVELRCDPISGHTALYWYRQSLGQGLEFLIYFQGNSAPDKSGLPSDRFSAERTGGSVSTLTIQRTQQEDSAVYLCASSKTGGTEAFFGQGTRLTVV.

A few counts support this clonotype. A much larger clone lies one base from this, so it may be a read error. CDR3 in amino acids: CAGSGAGGRTDTQYF. CDR3 DNA sequence: TGTGCCGGCAGCGGAGCGGGAGGGCGGACAGATACGCAGTATTTT. The gene calls are TRBV7-2 and TRBJ2-3, with TRBD2 matching 10 bases. The CDR3 contains 15 residues. Per the germline V gene, CDR1 is SGHTA and CDR2 is FQGNSA.

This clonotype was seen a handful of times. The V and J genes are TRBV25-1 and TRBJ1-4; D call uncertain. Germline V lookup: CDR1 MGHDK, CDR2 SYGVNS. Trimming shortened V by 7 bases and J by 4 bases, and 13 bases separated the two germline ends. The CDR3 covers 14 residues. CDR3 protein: CASNPHNLNEKLFF. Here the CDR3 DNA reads TGTGCCAGCAATCCTCATAATCTTAATGAAAAACTGTTTTTT.

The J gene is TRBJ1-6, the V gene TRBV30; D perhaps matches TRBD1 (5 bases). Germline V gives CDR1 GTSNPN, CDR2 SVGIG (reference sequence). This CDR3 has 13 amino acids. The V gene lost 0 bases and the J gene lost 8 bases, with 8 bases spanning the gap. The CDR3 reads CAWSVLGDSPLHF. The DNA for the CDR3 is TGTGCCTGGAGTGTACTAGGGGATTCACCCCTCCACTTT.

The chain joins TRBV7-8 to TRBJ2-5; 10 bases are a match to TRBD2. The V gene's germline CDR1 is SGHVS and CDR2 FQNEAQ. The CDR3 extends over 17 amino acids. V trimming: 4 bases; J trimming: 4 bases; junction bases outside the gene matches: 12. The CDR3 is CASSSSSGRASRETQYF. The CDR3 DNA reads TGTGCCAGCAGCTCATCCAGCGGGAGGGCCTCGAGAGAGACCCAGTACTTC.